These 25 T cell receptor beta chains came from one sample sequenced in a study of PD-L1 blockade in urothelial cancer. Sequencing was performed with immunoSEQ multiplex PCR; in TCRdb, only in-frame clones are kept and a portion is missing. Among about 51,000 clones listed, around 85% were seen once. The sample in question was PBMCs, obtained around atezolizumab (anti-PD-L1) treatment. The receptor source for this set is a man aged 60-69 years with urothelial cancer.

The rearrangement links TRBV5-1 to TRBJ1-2; possible D gene TRBD1, 6 bases. V dropped 1 base and J dropped 4 bases, with 14 bases sitting between them. This CDR3 is built from 15 residues. Looked up from germline, CDR1 is SGHRS and CDR2 is YFSETQ. CDR3 in amino acids: CASSLPTRGAYGYTF. The CDR3 DNA sequence: TGCGCCAGCAGCTTGCCCACTCGGGGGGCCTATGGCTACACCTTC.

V gene TRBV18 combines with J gene TRBJ2-3; 9 bases are shared with TRBD2. Germline CDR1 is KGHSH and CDR2 is LQKENI. V was clipped by 3 bases and J by 1 base; unmatched bases: 8. The CDR3 covers 17 residues. The CDR3 DNA reads as TGTGCCAGCTCACCCTGGAGTAGCGGGAGAGGCACAGATACGCAGTATTTT. Amino acid sequence: CASSPWSSGRGTDTQYF.

V usage is TRBV7-3 and J usage is TRBJ1-3; D remains ambiguous. Per germline, CDR1 SGHTA and CDR2 FQGTGA. The CDR3 covers 15 residues. Trimming took 0 bases from V and 0 from J, leaving 6 bases between them. The CDR3: CASSLTGGSGNTIYF. CDR3 sequence (DNA): TGTGCCAGCAGCTTAACAGGAGGCTCTGGAAACACCATATATTTT.

The chain employs TRBV4-3 and TRBJ2-7; tentatively, D is TRBD2 (5 bases). Deletions cut 0 bases from V and 6 bases from J, with 15 bases between. The CDR3 runs 15 residues. Germline V gene data show CDR1 as LGHNA and CDR2 as YSLEER. The CDR3 is CASSQDVIGVREQYF. For the CDR3, the DNA is TGCGCCAGCAGCCAAGATGTTATCGGGGTTCGCGAGCAGTACTTC.

This chain uses TRBV7-3 with TRBJ1-2, with 7 bases identical to TRBD1. Germline assignment: CDR1 SGHTA and CDR2 FQGTGA. This CDR3 is 13 amino acids long. Losses at the gene ends were 5 bases for V and 7 bases for J; bases not matched to a gene: 7. CDR3 in DNA: TGTGCCAGCAGCCCTGACAGGGCGGCTGGCTACACCTTC. It encodes CASSPDRAAGYTF.

This clone was counted between two and nine times. The chain carries TRBV27 and TRBJ2-7, with a possible D match to TRBD2 (6 bases). Deletions cut 6 bases from V and 5 bases from J, with 14 bases between. From germline, CDR1 is MNHEY and CDR2 SMNVEV (reference sequence). This CDR3 is built from 13 residues. DNA for the CDR3: TGTGCCAGCAGGCGACTAGAGGGCCACGAGCAGTACTTC. Residues: CASRRLEGHEQYF.

The rearrangement links TRBV29-1 to TRBJ2-7, with 10 bases fitting TRBD1. V lost 4 bases, J lost 3 bases, and 6 bases stayed unmatched. The CDR3 runs 14 residues. Looked up from germline, CDR1 is SQVTM and CDR2 is ANQGSEA. CDR3 sequence: CSVVRTGGNYEQYF. Here the CDR3 DNA reads TGCAGCGTTGTAAGGACAGGGGGAAACTACGAGCAGTACTTC.

The chain joins TRBV29-1 to TRBJ1-4, with TRBD1 matching 7 bases. Germline V gene data show CDR1 as SQVTM and CDR2 as ANQGSEA. Trimming cost V 4 bases and J 5 bases; bases outside gene matches: 4. The length of the CDR3 is 13 residues. CDR3 in amino acids: CSVAGQRNEKLFF. The CDR3 coding sequence is TGCAGCGTTGCGGGACAGAGAAATGAAAAACTGTTTTTT.

This clone has a single count. The chain couples TRBV10-2 to TRBJ2-1; 11 bases align to TRBD2. V shed 2 bases and J 12 bases; nucleotides not matched to a gene: 15. Germline CDR1 is WSHSY and CDR2 is SAAADI. There are 17 residues in the CDR3. CDR3: CASSETSGSLKIDGQFF. CDR3 sequence (DNA): TGCGCCAGCAGTGAGACTAGCGGGAGCCTAAAGATCGACGGGCAGTTCTTC.

J is TRBJ1-2 and V is TRBV19, with D possibly being TRBD1 (5 bases). Between the trimmed V and J ends, which lost 3 bases and 0 bases, there was a span of 14 bases. The CDR3 has 16 residues. The germline V gene has CDR1 LNHDA and CDR2 SQIVND (reference sequence). This chain's CDR3 is CASSITGDLANYGYTF. For the CDR3, the DNA is TGTGCCAGTAGTATTACGGGGGATTTAGCTAACTATGGCTACACCTTC.

This chain uses TRBV30 with TRBJ1-2; possible D gene TRBD1, 5 bases. V was clipped by 5 bases and J by 3 bases, with 13 bases between them. The germline V gene encodes CDR1 GTSNPN and CDR2 SVGIG (reference sequence). CDR3 length: 13 residues. DNA of the CDR3: TGTGCCTGGGGTGGGCAGGGCGACTATGGCTACACCTTC. Translated, it gives CAWGGQGDYGYTF.

The V gene is TRBV5-5, the J gene TRBJ1-1; no firm D call. The CDR3 covers 14 residues. Germline CDR1 reads SGHKS; CDR2 reads YYEKEE (reference sequence). Trimming cost V 7 bases and J 5 bases, with 18 bases left between them. CDR3 coding DNA: TGTGCCAGCTCGTGGGAGGACCCAAGGACTGAAGCTTTCTTT. Translating it yields CASSWEDPRTEAFF.

The chain carries TRBV3-1 (or the pseudogene TRBV3-2) and TRBJ2-5, with no clear D. The CDR3 has 8 residues. The germline gives CDR1 LGHDT, CDR2 YNNKEL (reference sequence). Trimming took off 3 bases at V and 13 bases at J, with 3 bases between the two ends. The CDR3 reads CASSHRYF. Here the CDR3 DNA reads TGTGCCAGCAGCCACAGGTACTTC.

This clone occurred once. This rearrangement joins TRBV29-1 to TRBJ2-2, with D possibly TRBD2 on 5 matching bases. Trimming pared 4 bases from V and 4 bases from J, leaving 16 bases between. This CDR3 is 15 amino acids long. Germline CDR1 is SQVTM and CDR2 is ANQGSEA. CDR3 loop: CSVAGGPGVTGELFF. CDR3 DNA sequence: TGCAGCGTTGCAGGTGGCCCCGGGGTCACCGGGGAGCTGTTTTTT.

This clone came up a few times. V is TRBV6-6 and J is TRBJ1-2, with 9 bases aligning to TRBD1. This CDR3 contains 11 residues. Germline V gives CDR1 MNHNY, CDR2 SVGAGI (reference sequence). The V and J ends lost 10 bases and 10 bases, in that order; junction bases with no gene match: 7. The CDR3 sequence is CATGIQGAYTF. CDR3 DNA sequence: TGTGCCACCGGAATACAGGGGGCCTACACCTTC.

J is TRBJ1-4 and V is TRBV5-1; 9 bases line up with TRBD1. Germline V gene sequence: CDR1 SGHRS, CDR2 YFSETQ. The V gene end was trimmed by 4 bases and the J gene end by 5 bases; junction bases not matched to a gene: 6. This CDR3 comprises 15 residues. Here the CDR3 DNA reads TGCGCCAGCAGCGGCACAGGGGGCTACAATGAAAAACTGTTTTTT. Protein sequence: CASSGTGGYNEKLFF.

The CDR3 DNA reads TGTGCCAGCAGCCTGAGCGGGGGGAACACCGGGGAGCTGTTTTTT. Protein product: CASSLSGGNTGELFF. This sequence joins TRBV14 and TRBJ2-2; 8 bases map to TRBD2. V dropped 4 bases and J dropped 1; count of bases not matched to a gene: 2. Germline-derived CDR1 and CDR2 are SGHDN and FVKESK. This CDR3 spans 15 amino acids.

V gene TRBV11-3 combines with J gene TRBJ2-7; no clear D gene. V lost 2 bases and J 3 bases, leaving 20 bases between the germline ends. The CDR3 has 17 amino acids. The germline CDR1 and CDR2 sequences are SGHNT and YENEEA. The CDR3 nucleotides read TGTGCCAGCAGCTTATTTTTATTGTTATGCGGCGGCTACGAGCAGTACTTC. It specifies CASSLFLLLCGGYEQYF. Full variable domain (missing parts from reference TRBV11-3 and TRBJ2-7): EAGVVQSPRYKIIEKKQPVAFWCNPISGHNTLYWYLQNLGQGPELLIRYENEEAVDDSQLPKDRFSAERLKGVDSTLKIQPAELGDSAVYLCASSLFLLLCGGYEQYFGPGTRLTVT.

V is TRBV6-4 and J is TRBJ1-1; possible D gene TRBD1, 5 bases. Germline CDR1 MRHNA, CDR2 SNTAGT. Trimming took off 7 bases at V and 3 bases at J, with 18 bases between the two ends. The CDR3 consists of 15 residues. CDR3 sequence reads: CASTPGKTSDTEAFF. The CDR3 DNA reads as TGTGCCAGCACTCCAGGGAAGACTTCGGACACTGAAGCTTTCTTT.

The chain carries TRBV27 and TRBJ1-6, with a tentative D call TRBD1 (5 bases). Germline CDR1 MNHEY, CDR2 SMNVEV (reference sequence). This CDR3 comprises 15 residues. Trimming cost V 4 bases and J 9 bases, with 16 bases left between them. CDR3 nucleotides: TGTGCCAGCAGTTCGCCAGGGTTTTCAGGTTCACCCCTCCACTTT. Its protein product is CASSSPGFSGSPLHF.

This clone has more than one count but fewer than ten. DNA for the CDR3: TGTGCCAGCAGCCTACGGACAGGCCCACGGGGCTACACCTTC. Translated: CASSLRTGPRGYTF. The gene calls are TRBV7-2 and TRBJ1-2, with 7 bases lining up with TRBD1. The ends lost 5 bases at V and 8 bases at J; junction bases unmatched: 11. The germline V gene has CDR1 SGHTA and CDR2 FQGNSA. The length of the CDR3 is 14 residues.

The chain combines TRBV5-1 with TRBJ2-7; weak D call: TRBD1 (6 bases). The ends were cut back, 0 bases at V and 0 bases at J, with 13 bases in the middle. The CDR3 spans 16 residues. The germline gives CDR1 SGHRS, CDR2 YFSETQ. CDR3: CASSLVGQSNSYEQYF. The CDR3 DNA is TGCGCCAGCAGCTTGGTAGGACAGTCAAACTCCTACGAGCAGTACTTC.

This chain links TRBV7-3 with TRBJ1-3; 8 bases match TRBD1. The germline gives CDR1 SGHTA, CDR2 FQGTGA. The V and J ends lost 4 bases and 0 bases, in that order; junction bases with no gene match: 8. CDR3 length equals 17 residues. CDR3 DNA: TGTGCCAGCAGCTCCGTCCCGGGACAGGTCTCTGGAAACACCATATATTTT. Its protein product is CASSSVPGQVSGNTIYF.

The V call is TRBV9, the J call TRBJ2-5; D is unclear. The germline gives CDR1 SGDLS, CDR2 YYNGEE. The CDR3 runs 14 residues. Trimming removed 0 bases at V and 1 base at J, with 7 bases between. The CDR3 DNA reads TGTGCCAGCAGCGTAGAGTGGCTCCAAGAGACCCAGTACTTC. This codes for CASSVEWLQETQYF.

The rearrangement links TRBV7-9 to TRBJ2-7; D unclear. Trimming left V 1 base short and J 4 bases short, with 11 bases between. Germline lookup yields CDR1 SEHNR and CDR2 FQNEAQ (reference sequence). The CDR3 length is 14 residues. CDR3 sequence (DNA): TGTGCCAGCAGCTTAGAGGCTAGGAAATACGAGCAGTACTTC. Amino acids: CASSLEARKYEQYF.